Below, 21 T cell receptor beta chains from the same sample are listed, as sequenced in a study of blood T cell repertoires in COVID-19 (dated by TCRdb to 2018 to 2021). The library was produced with the immunoSEQ multiplex PCR assay. TCRdb provides this immuneACCESS table in a form limited to in-frame rearrangements. Some clones are lacking; in checked studies, under half of them reflect an unresolved V gene, and why the rest are absent is not known. The sample profile shows 250,000 to 350,000 clones; about 92% of them were found once. Jointly, the top ten make up 15% to 20% of the sample. Material: PBMCs or T cells enriched from blood (not recorded which). All receptors derive from a woman in her twenties or thirties who had recovered from COVID-19.

The rearrangement links TRBV28 to TRBJ2-5; 8 bases map to TRBD1. This CDR3 is built from 15 residues. Germline V gene lookup returns CDR1 MDHEN and CDR2 SYDVKM. V shed 5 bases, J shed 4 bases, and the junction held 9 bases outside the gene matches. The CDR3 nucleotides are TGTGCCAGCAGTGCTCGACAGGGGTTGACAGAGACCCAGTACTTC. Translating gives CASSARQGLTETQYF.

The gene calls are TRBV6-1 and TRBJ1-2, with D possibly matching TRBD1 (6 bases). V was pared by 2 bases and J by 6 bases, with 13 bases between. This CDR3 has 14 amino acids. Germline V lookup: CDR1 MNHNS, CDR2 SASEGT. The CDR3 DNA follows: TGTGCCAGCAGTGAAAAAGGGGGTAAGGATGGCTACACCTTC. Encoded protein: CASSEKGGKDGYTF.

This CDR3 reads CASSTTGGSGNTIYF. The CDR3 nucleotides read TGTGCCAGCAGCACGACAGGGGGCTCTGGAAACACCATATATTTT. The genes are TRBV4-2 and TRBJ1-3; 9 bases fit TRBD1. CDR3 length: 15 residues. V was clipped by 5 bases and J by 0 bases; unmatched bases: 2. Germline V gives CDR1 LGHNA, CDR2 YNFKEQ.

The gene calls are TRBV7-3 and TRBJ2-7, with 11 nucleotides matching TRBD2. Germline V CDR1 and CDR2: SGHTA, FQGTGA. The V segment lost 4 bases and the J segment 10 bases; nucleotides outside the gene matches: 6. The CDR3 spans 13 residues. CDR3 coding DNA: TGTGCCAGCAGCTCCACCACTAGCGGGAGTCAGTACTTC. The encoded protein is CASSSTTSGSQYF. Variable domain in full (rest from reference TRBV7-3 and TRBJ2-7): GAGVSQTPSNKVTEKGKYVELRCDPISGHTALYWYRQSLGQGPEFLIYFQGTGAADDSGLPNDRFFAVRPEGSVSTLKIQRTERGDSAVYLCASSSTTSGSQYFGPGTRLTVT.

The chain joins TRBV11-3 to TRBJ1-6; unclear D gene. V was clipped by 5 bases and J by 7 bases, with 6 bases between them. Germline loops: CDR1 SGHNT, CDR2 YENEEA. This CDR3 region has 12 residues. The CDR3 DNA sequence: TGTGCCAGCAGCGGGCAGAATTCACCCCTCCACTTT. Its protein product is CASSGQNSPLHF.

The chain has TRBV7-6 and TRBJ2-5; a weak D match, TRBD1 (6 bases). V dropped 2 bases and J dropped 4 bases, with 14 bases sitting between them. Germline V lookup: CDR1 SGHVS, CDR2 FNYEAQ. The CDR3 covers 15 residues. CDR3 sequence reads: CASSLLSRGRETQYF. In nucleotides, the CDR3 is TGTGCCAGCAGCTTACTGAGCAGGGGCCGAGAGACCCAGTACTTC.

The chain uses TRBV6-2 or TRBV6-3 and TRBJ1-1; 7 bases match TRBD1. The CDR3 covers 15 residues. V lost 6 bases to trimming and J lost 3 bases; unmatched junction nucleotides: 10. The V gene's germline CDR1 is MNHEY and CDR2 SVGEGT. The CDR3 nucleotides are TGTGCCAGCAGCAGATGGACAGGCTCCTACACTGAAGCTTTCTTT. This gives the protein CASSRWTGSYTEAFF.

The chain couples TRBV25-1 to TRBJ2-4; 7 bases match TRBD2. Germline V gene sequence: CDR1 MGHDK, CDR2 SYGVNS. CDR3 length equals 17 residues. V was clipped by 4 bases and J by 0 bases; unmatched bases: 9. The CDR3 sequence is CASSANLADVAKNIQYF. Here the CDR3 DNA reads TGTGCCAGCAGTGCAAACCTAGCGGATGTAGCCAAAAACATTCAGTACTTC. Together with reference TRBV25-1 and TRBJ2-4, the CDR3 gives the full variable domain: EADIYQTPRYLVIGTGKKITLECSQTMGHDKMYWYQQDPGMELHLIHYSYGVNSTEKGDLSSESTVSRIRTEHFPLTLESARPSHTSQYLCASSANLADVAKNIQYFGAGTRLSVL.

The chain links TRBV28 to TRBJ1-2; TRBD1 agrees at 8 bases. Trimming cost V 6 bases and J 7 bases; bases outside gene matches: 7. This CDR3 has 13 residues. Looked up from germline, CDR1 is MDHEN and CDR2 is SYDVKM. Here the CDR3 reads CASSLLTGGGYTF. In DNA, the CDR3 is TGTGCCAGCAGCCTACTTACAGGGGGTGGCTACACCTTC.

The rearrangement joins TRBV7-8 to TRBJ2-7; 7 nucleotides match TRBD1. V shed 3 bases and J 3 bases; nucleotides not matched to a gene: 5. CDR1 and CDR2 (germline): SGHVS, FQNEAQ. The CDR3 loop spans 14 amino acids. The CDR3 DNA reads as TGTGCCAGCAGCTTGTATGCAGGGGGCTACGAGCAGTACTTC. This sequence encodes CASSLYAGGYEQYF.

The V gene is TRBV5-4, the J gene TRBJ1-1; maybe TRBD1 (6 bases). The CDR3 is 15 amino acids. CDR1 SGHNT and CDR2 YYREEE come from the germline V gene (reference sequence). The V and J ends lost 1 base and 4 bases respectively, with 14 bases between them. The CDR3 DNA reads TGTGCCAGCAGCTTGAAAGGGGGTGGGAGCACTGAAGCTTTCTTT. It codes for CASSLKGGGSTEAFF. Full variable domain (missing parts from reference TRBV5-4 and TRBJ1-1): ETGVTQSPTHLIKTRGQQVTLRCSSQSGHNTVSWYQQALGQGPQFIFQYYREEENGRGNFPPRFSGLQFPNYSSELNVNALELDDSALYLCASSLKGGGSTEAFFGQGTRLTVV.

V is TRBV18 and J is TRBJ1-5; D may be TRBD1 (5 bases). V dropped 3 bases and J dropped 11 bases, with 14 bases sitting between them. The CDR3 is 13 amino acids. Germline V gives CDR1 KGHSH, CDR2 LQKENI. DNA of the CDR3: TGTGCCAGCTCACCGGACATATCAAGTTCCCAGCATTTT. Its protein is CASSPDISSSQHF.

DNA for the CDR3: TGTGCCAGTGTAGCGGGAGGCAACACCGGGGAGCTGTTTTTT. It yields the protein CASVAGGNTGELFF. The rearrangement joins TRBV2 to TRBJ2-2; TRBD2 matches 10 bases. Germline CDR1 SNHLY, CDR2 FYNNEI. The length of the CDR3 is 14 residues. Germline trimming cut 9 bases from V and 2 bases from J; bases unmatched to any gene: 3.

This chain connects TRBV13 to TRBJ2-1; possibly TRBD1 for D (6 bases). The length of the CDR3 is 14 residues. V gave up 4 bases and J gave up 5 bases, with 12 bases separating them. Germline assignment: CDR1 PRHDT and CDR2 FYEKMQ (reference sequence). The CDR3 protein is CASSSGQTHNEQFF. DNA for the CDR3: TGTGCCAGCAGCTCAGGACAGACCCACAATGAGCAGTTCTTC.

This clone was seen once. The chain combines TRBV6-5 with TRBJ2-3, with D possibly being TRBD1 (6 bases). The CDR3 contains 14 residues. The V gene's germline CDR1 is MNHEY and CDR2 SVGAGI. Trimming took 6 bases from V and 0 from J, leaving 10 bases between them. The CDR3, as DNA: TGTGCCAGCAGAGTGGGACATAGCACAGATACGCAGTATTTT. This translates into CASRVGHSTDTQYF.

The V gene is TRBV7-3, the J gene TRBJ1-1; D is uncertain. This CDR3 has 14 amino acids. Germline lookup yields CDR1 SGHTA and CDR2 FQGTGA. The V end lost 1 base, the J end lost 4 bases, and 10 bases lay between the germline ends. CDR3 coding DNA: TGTGCCAGCAGCTTAAGTGCAGGAATCACTGAAGCTTTCTTT. Protein sequence: CASSLSAGITEAFF.

The chain carries TRBV30 and TRBJ1-5, with D possibly being TRBD1 (5 bases). V shed 2 bases and J shed 5 bases, with 10 bases lying between them. In germline, CDR1 is GTSNPN, CDR2 SVGIG (reference sequence). The CDR3 sequence is 13 residues long. The CDR3 DNA reads TGTGCCTGGAGTCGGGGGGACGATCAGCCCCAGCATTTT. Translated: CAWSRGDDQPQHF.

J is TRBJ2-5 and V is TRBV5-1; possible D gene TRBD2, 5 bases. The CDR3 sequence is 13 residues long. The germline V gene encodes CDR1 SGHRS and CDR2 YFSETQ. V dropped 0 bases and J dropped 5 bases, with 8 bases sitting between them. This chain's CDR3 is CASSLGTGETQYF. The CDR3 region has the DNA TGCGCCAGCAGCTTGGGGACGGGGGAGACCCAGTACTTC.

The CDR3 is CASRETSDRYNEQFF. DNA of the CDR3: TGTGCCAGCAGGGAGACTAGCGACCGATACAATGAGCAGTTCTTC. The chain links TRBV5-4 to TRBJ2-1; 8 bases are shared with TRBD2. Germline values: CDR1 SGHNT, CDR2 YYREEE (reference sequence). V shed 5 bases and J 4 bases; nucleotides not matched to a gene: 8. The CDR3 length is 15 residues.

The chain links TRBV18 to TRBJ2-7; the match to TRBD2 covers 13 bases. Germline lookup yields CDR1 KGHSH and CDR2 LQKENI. With 3 bases clipped from V and 4 bases from J, the junction kept 6 bases outside the gene matches. The CDR3 length is 16 residues. CDR3 residues: CASSPSGLAGVYEQYF. The CDR3 DNA sequence: TGTGCCAGCTCACCCTCCGGACTAGCGGGAGTGTACGAGCAGTACTTC.

The chain couples TRBV5-1 to TRBJ1-6, with TRBD1 as a possible D gene (6 bases). CDR1 and CDR2 from the germline V gene are SGHRS and YFSETQ. Trimming cost V 4 bases and J 6 bases, with 14 bases left between them. The CDR3 sequence is 15 residues long. The CDR3 loop reads CASSEGNRANSPLHF. The CDR3 bases are TGCGCCAGCAGCGAGGGGAACAGGGCTAATTCACCCCTCCACTTT.